These 9 T cell receptor beta chains were all obtained from the same sample, sequenced in a study of T cells in Graves' hyperthyroidism and ophthalmopathy (dated by TCRdb to between 2019 and 2020). The library was made by multiplex PCR. The sequencing machine was an Illumina HiSeq 2000. Amplification of TCR beta CDR3 regions was carried out from RNA transcripts. A first-round RT-PCR of the TCR CDR3 used the HTBI primer set with the Qiagen OneStep RT-PCR kit. TCRdb trimmed public reads at Q25 via fastp, called clones via MiXCR and kept in-frame beta chains. Entries are consolidated by CDR3 protein sequence, retaining the most common genes and DNA. This sample holds 300,000 to 400,000 distinct CDR3 sequences; approximately 18% were observed only once. Together, the top ten hold 49% of the sample. The material sequenced was blood. Receptors were obtained from a woman aged 45-59 years with Graves' hyperthyroidism.

The V gene is TRBV5-1, the J gene TRBJ2-3; D perhaps matches TRBD2 (7 bases). The CDR3 loop spans 14 amino acids. V dropped 7 bases and J dropped 2 bases, with 14 bases sitting between them. The germline V gene has CDR1 SGHRS and CDR2 YFSETQ. CDR3 region: CASLGGDFTDTQYF. The CDR3 DNA is TGCGCCAGCCTAGGGGGGGACTTCACAGATACGCAGTATTTT. Full variable domain (outside the CDR3, taken from reference TRBV5-1 and TRBJ2-3): KAGVTQTPRYLIKTRGQQVTLSCSPISGHRSVSWYQQTPGQGLQFLFEYFSETQRNKGNFPGRFSGRQFSNSRSEMNVSTLELGDSALYLCASLGGDFTDTQYFGPGTRLTVL.

This clonotype was seen many times. The chain combines TRBV6-1 with TRBJ1-1; the D gene is possibly TRBD1 (5 bases). The germline V gene has CDR1 MNHNS and CDR2 SASEGT. CDR3 length equals 13 residues. V dropped 5 bases and J dropped 3 bases, with 10 bases sitting between them. The CDR3 coding sequence is TGTGCCAGCAGTCACGGGGGAGACACTGAAGCTTTCTTT. Protein product: CASSHGGDTEAFF.

This clonotype has a count of ten or more. The gene calls are TRBV3-1 and TRBJ2-1; 9 bases agree with TRBD2. The CDR3 sequence is 17 residues long. The V gene's germline CDR1 is LGHDT and CDR2 YNNKEL (reference sequence). V was pared by 7 bases and J by 6 bases, with 16 bases of the junction left unmatched. The CDR3 DNA reads TGTGCCAGCACCAACCGTAACACGGGACTAGCCCCCAATGAGCAGTTCTTC. It yields the protein CASTNRNTGLAPNEQFF.

This clonotype was recorded once. This may stem from a read error, because a much larger clone lies one nucleotide away. The chain couples TRBV2 to TRBJ2-1, with TRBD2 matching over 10 bases. The CDR3 runs 16 residues. The germline V gene has CDR1 SNHLY and CDR2 FYNNEI. V shed 1 base, J shed 9 bases, and the junction held 9 bases outside the gene matches. The CDR3: CASSEERGGPPSEQFF. In nucleotides, the CDR3 is TGTGCCAGCAGTGAAGAGCGGGGGGGCCCCCCCAGTGAGCAGTTCTTC.

Note on this clonotype: One base away lies a much larger clone, so this may be a sequencing read error. The V and J genes are TRBV6-1 and TRBJ2-1; TRBD2 agrees at 8 bases. CDR3 length equals 13 residues. V was clipped by 8 bases and J by 6 bases; unmatched bases: 6. CDR1 is MNHNS, CDR2 SASEGT, per germline. CDR3 nucleotides: TGTGCCAGCCAGCGGGAGTACTGCAATGAGCAGTTCTTC. Translation: CASQREYCNEQFF.

In this sample, this clonotype turned up many times. The genes are TRBV27 and TRBJ2-2; TRBD2 matches at 10 bases. The CDR3 has 16 amino acids. Unmatched junction bases numbered 4, after V lost 5 bases and J lost 1 base. Germline V gene lookup returns CDR1 MNHEY and CDR2 SMNVEV (reference sequence). The CDR3 DNA reads as TGTGCCAGCAGTCTAGGACTAGCGGTGAACACCGGGGAGCTGTTTTTT. The encoded protein is CASSLGLAVNTGELFF.

The CDR3 loop is CASSELPEGGKLFF. The DNA of the CDR3 is TGTGCCAGCAGTGAGCTCCCAGAAGGTGGAAAACTGTTTTTT. The J gene is TRBJ1-4, the V gene TRBV2, with D hard to call. Germline V lookup: CDR1 SNHLY, CDR2 FYNNEI. V lost 3 bases and J lost 10, with 15 bases in between. This CDR3 contains 14 residues.

This clonotype was seen at least ten times. The CDR3 nucleotides are TGTGCCAGCAGTGAAGCGGAGGGGCGGGTAGCTTTCTTT. Translation: CASSEAEGRVAFF. The J gene is TRBJ1-1, the V gene TRBV6-1; the D gene is possibly TRBD1 (5 bases). The ends were cut back, 0 bases at V and 10 bases at J, with 12 bases in the middle. CDR1 is MNHNS and CDR2 is SASEGT in the germline V gene. The CDR3 totals 13 residues.

Many counts were recorded for this clonotype. V gene TRBV30 combines with J gene TRBJ1-1; TRBD1 matches 7 bases. In germline, CDR1 is GTSNPN, CDR2 SVGIG (reference sequence). The CDR3 length is 16 residues. Trimming cost V 0 bases and J 4 bases; bases outside gene matches: 11. CDR3 DNA: TGTGCCTGGAGTGTAGGGCAGGGGGAATGGGGCACTGAAGCTTTCTTT. This translates into CAWSVGQGEWGTEAFF.